This record looks at one TCR beta chain sequence and its context. Its recognized antigen is unknown. No much larger clonotype is one base removed from it; base qualities were not supplied. The data were taken from a study of T cell changes during pregnancy in multiple sclerosis (dated by TCRdb to between 2018 and 2020). In terms of the full investigation: Changes in the T cell repertoire over the course of pregnancy were examined in this study in women with multiple sclerosis.

The germline V end is reduced by 5 bases and the J end by 10 bases; junction bases left unmatched: 15. Including the terminal cysteine and phenylalanine, the CDR3 comprises 17 residues. The CDR3 DNA has 51 bases and is translated from base 1. The germline V gene (reference sequence) gives CDR1 as MNHEY and CDR2 as SMNVEV. Libraries were built with the immunoSEQ multiplex PCR assay. TCRdb retrieved this table from immuneACCESS and kept in-frame rearrangements only. Not all clones are present; in checked studies, unresolved V genes account for under half, and no reason is known for the remainder. Counted in this sample were around 68,000 clones; 90% to 95% of them appeared once. Roughly 1.4% of the sample goes to the ten largest clones.

The source was peripheral blood, collected after pregnancy. The source is a female donor in good health, enrolled as a control in a pregnancy study. Recombination linked TRBV27 to TRBJ1-6, with 9 junctional bases fitting TRBD1. The sequenced DNA: TGTGCCAGCAGTGCGGAACAGGGGGCGCGTCCCAAATCACCCCTCCACTTT. Its protein is CASSAEQGARPKSPLHF.